This T cell receptor (beta chain) was profiled in a study of blood T cell repertoires in COVID-19. Looking at the study overall: Both acute and convalescent COVID-19 samples were obtained from the United States, Italy and Spain.

Sequencing used immunoSEQ multiplex PCR; TCRdb keeps in-frame clones, though not all of them. Of around 140,000 clones detected, about 81% appear once; the ten largest clones hold about 18%. Per germline, CDR1 SNHLY and CDR2 FYNNEI. This CDR3 is 15 amino acids long. Losses at the gene ends were 4 bases for V and 7 bases for J; bases not matched to a gene: 6. The receptor was isolated from an elderly woman with acute or convalescent COVID-19. The sample taken for sequencing was peripheral blood. The chain carries TRBV2 and TRBJ2-5, with 13 bases matching TRBD2. The CDR3: CASSARTSGRGTQYF. The DNA for the CDR3 is TGTGCCAGCAGTGCCCGGACTAGCGGGAGAGGGACCCAGTACTTC.